This T cell receptor beta chain was captured in a study of cytomegalovirus exposure and HLA in healthy donors listed by TCRdb under 2017. Notes on the research overall: An earlier analysis of approximately 640 of the donors reported roughly 270 Gb of sequence data and some 120 million unique TCR beta sequences from roughly 180 million T cells. All discovery cohort repertoires had been generated using a single sequencing platform. Among the roughly 390 genotyped donors, more than 70% belonged to the genetic ancestry cluster associated with self-reported Caucasian donors. Rather than drawing on any new phenotypic data, the later analysis identified candidate immune exposures from TCR beta sequences and the way those sequences occurred across donors. Roughly 5 DR-DQ haplotypes were handled as single units for association and clustering, since linkage in the cohort was strong. High-throughput TCR immunosequencing, statistical association of individual TCRs with disease status, and machine learning were combined to predict cytomegalovirus infection status. A later genetic analysis took genome-wide SNP genotypes for about 55% of the roughly 670 donors and used that subset as a discovery cohort. The study aimed to test whether cataloging public T cell receptors could reveal signatures of past pathogen exposure. The study profiled the T cell repertoires of around 700 subjects by immunosequencing and related them to cytomegalovirus serostatus. Donor age, sex, ethnicity and CMV serostatus were collected together with the repertoire data. Roughly 300 gigabases of sequencing data and around 80 million unique TCR sequences made up an early release that covered approximately 650 HLA-typed donors. Among over 350 genotyped donors of the cohort, an average of around 240,000 unique TCR beta nucleotide sequences were sequenced per donor, 15% to 20% of them non-productive. Besides the first cohort of around 670 subjects, a separate validation cohort made up of over 100 different subjects was used. An earlier analysis of nearly 600 of the donors applied high-throughput TCR beta sequencing to assess whether each TCR beta V gene segment acted as functional or pseudogenic. To study patterns of TCR occurrence, a later analysis re-analyzed previously published TCR beta repertoires from several hundred donors and added high-resolution HLA genotyping. The number of typed donors differed by locus: about 620-630 for A, B, C, DRB1 and DQB1; 522 for DQA1; 606 for DPA1; and about 450 for DPB1. HLA typing covered class I and class II loci at four-digit resolution.

On the study overall, not on this receptor specifically: A later analysis reported that several top co-occurrence clusters appeared linked to parvovirus B19, influenza, CMV and Epstein-Barr virus. Because counts were too low, roughly 18 rarely observed V segments, including chromosome 9 orphons, were left out of the earlier analysis of a few hundred of the donors. Only TCR beta chains were sequenced in this cohort, and the absence of alpha or paired-chain data limited detectable features. Because the 87-base-pair reads could not distinguish some IMGT-functional V segments, including TRBV6-2 and TRBV6-3, those segments were excluded. Compared with equally common non-associated chains, HLA-associated TCR beta chains in a later analysis were more clonally expanded and had lower generation probabilities. A cluster of highly shared sequence variants was judged likely to represent a technical artifact of the sequencing pipeline. Compared with the approximately 700-donor mean, donors in an Asian-associated ancestry cluster had fewer N-insertions in productive TCRs, according to a later genetic analysis. The presence/absence analyses assumed that sequencing depth was roughly uniform across donors, and that assumption may not be true. Across donors, most TCR sequences were observed very rarely, whereas some public TCRs were present in many individuals. According to a later analysis, most CMV-associated TCR beta chains appeared to be HLA-restricted, and the HLA associations seemed to be driven largely by CMV exposure. V-gene and J-gene trimming of TCR beta chains was associated with a missense DCLRE1C variant in a later genetic analysis, and the association was replicated in an independent cohort. The authors suggested that the approach could potentially be extended to other disease states and immunological phenotypes. Assigning TCR associations to individual alleles was difficult when HLA alleles, especially DR and DQ, strongly co-occurred. HLA typing was unavailable for some donors at each locus, so association tests used only the typed subset. A later analysis found that TCR association rates varied across HLA loci, with DRB1 alleles showing the most associated TCRs and HLA-C alleles the fewest. The study listed approximately 150 TCR beta chains as associated with cytomegalovirus. Broadly in line with IMGT annotations, most TCR beta V segments showed up in productive rearrangements about 90% or about 30% of the time in an earlier analysis of around 600 of the donors. In both the original and validation cohorts, the classifier was reported to diagnose cytomegalovirus status with high specificity and sensitivity. A further reported finding was that TCR beta sequences accurately predicted the HLA-A and HLA-B alleles for most subjects in the first cohort. Correlated functional status among segregating V segments might reflect linkage disequilibrium, but an unknown experimental factor could not be ruled out. In vitro tests confirmed that a few of the cytomegalovirus-associated TCR beta chains recognize cytomegalovirus antigens. Specific HLA alleles were associated with around 18,000 TCR beta sequences at a false discovery rate of 0.05 in a later analysis. The only immune exposure information available for the cohort was CMV serostatus.

Counted from cysteine to phenylalanine, this CDR3 has 14 amino acids. Only the CDR3 portion is preserved as DNA: 42 bases, with reading frame beginning at the first base. The germline V gene supplies CDR1 SGHRS and CDR2 YFSETQ. The cohort consisted of hundreds of healthy bone marrow donors. All cohort members were sampled while nominally healthy, although unrecorded immune exposures were likely present. The donor tested CMV seropositive, placing the donor among the 289 seropositive members of the cohort. A peripheral blood sample was collected from each donor, and TCR beta sequencing was performed on peripheral blood mononuclear cells. The Qiagen DNeasy Blood Extraction Kit was used to extract genomic DNA from the blood cell samples. To note about this clone: Its specific antigen is unknown. At one boundary the junction diverges from the germline segment, which might be a read error.

Library construction relied on the immunoSEQ multiplex PCR assay. The multiplex PCR relied on a mix of 60 forward primers for TCR Vbeta segments and 13 reverse primers for TCR Jbeta segments. The CDR3 region of rearranged TCR beta genes was amplified from genomic DNA by a multiplex PCR assay. The Illumina HiSeq System was used to sequence the amplified TCR beta libraries as 87-base-pair reads. The paper's data handling went like this. Across the 600 to 700 repertoires, a later analysis counted tens of millions of unique TCR beta chains, approximately 10 million of which were shared by at least two donors. Raw reads were error-corrected and collapsed into unique sequences with a nearest-neighbor algorithm that merged closely related sequences to remove PCR and sequencing errors. V, D and J gene segments were assigned by aligning CDR3 sequences to IMGT reference sequences. Each retained sequence needed at least a six-nucleotide match to both a V gene segment and a J gene segment. A rearrangement counted as productive if the CDR3 had no stop codons and remained in frame with V and J, and every other rearrangement counted as non-productive. Following IMGT convention, CDR3 was defined as the stretch from the second conserved V-encoded cysteine to the conserved J-encoded phenylalanine. The earlier analysis of about 590 of the donors excluded sequences that lacked an unambiguous match to a single V gene segment. In an earlier analysis of a few hundred of the donors, V segments were called functional above 56.7% productive rearrangements and were called segregating when the between-donor standard deviation exceeded 5%. To diagnose cytomegalovirus status from the catalog of TCR beta chain sequences, a statistical classification framework was built. A later analysis assigned V and J genes by comparing TCR nucleotide sequences with IMGT/GENE-DB human TR gene sequences. Using the TCRdist pipeline, a later analysis assigned CDR3 sequences along with most-parsimonious VDJ recombination scenarios. In a later analysis, each TCR beta chain was defined by its CDR3 amino acid sequence together with its V-gene family, and reads without a unique V-gene family were excluded. A later analysis removed over 500 highly shared, low-generation-probability nucleotide sequences to deal with suspected cross-contamination and a sequencing artifact. A later analysis calculated a clonal expansion index for each public chain from normalized within-repertoire ranks of inferred template counts. In a later analysis, generation probabilities were computed with a VDJ recombination model fitted to out-of-frame rearrangements, and the resulting probabilities were checked against IGoR. In a later analysis, hypergeometric tests were used to score TCR-TCR, TCR-HLA and TCR-CMV co-occurrence, with a repertoire-size bias correction applied to TCR pairs. In a later analysis, false discovery rates were estimated by permuting HLA or CMV assignments 20 times. In a later analysis, co-occurring TCRs were grouped using DBSCAN, and TCRdist sequence similarity was added for clustering within HLA-allele-positive subsets. Repertoires with fewer than 30,000 or more than 120,000 public chains were left out of co-occurrence clustering, as were four to six repertoires with anomalous nucleotide sharing. TCRdb provides this immuneACCESS table in a form limited to in-frame rearrangements. Some clones are lacking; in checked studies, under half of them reflect an unresolved V gene, and why the rest are absent is not known. V, J and clone size are taken as reported in that table, and D and trimming were inferred from the DNA itself. Here the sample has roughly 100,000 clones; roughly 77% occur a single time. The ten largest clones capture approximately 10% of the sample.

Sequenced: PBMCs. The chain couples TRBV5-1 to TRBJ2-1; the D segment is perhaps TRBD1 or TRBD2, each sharing 6 matched bases. The clonotype was recovered from a woman between 18 and 29 years old in good health and CMV-seropositive. The DNA reads TGCGCCAGCACCTTGGGGGGCGCATACAATGAGCAGTTCTTC. Its product reads: CASTLGGAYNEQFF.